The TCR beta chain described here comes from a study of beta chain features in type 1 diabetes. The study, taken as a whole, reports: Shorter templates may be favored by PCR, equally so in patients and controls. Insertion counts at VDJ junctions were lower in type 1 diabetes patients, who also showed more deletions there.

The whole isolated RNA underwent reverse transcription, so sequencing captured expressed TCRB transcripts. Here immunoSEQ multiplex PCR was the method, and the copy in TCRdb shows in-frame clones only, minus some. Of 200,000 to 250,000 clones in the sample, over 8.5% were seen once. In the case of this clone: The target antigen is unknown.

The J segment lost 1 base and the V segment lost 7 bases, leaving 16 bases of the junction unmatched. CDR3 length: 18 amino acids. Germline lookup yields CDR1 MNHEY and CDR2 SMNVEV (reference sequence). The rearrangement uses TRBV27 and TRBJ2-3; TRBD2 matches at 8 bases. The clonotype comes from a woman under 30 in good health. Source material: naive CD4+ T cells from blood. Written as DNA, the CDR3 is TGTGCCAGCACTCTTACACCGGGACTAGGAAGCGGCACAGATACGCAGTATTTT. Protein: CASTLTPGLGSGTDTQYF.